The clone carrying this TCR beta chain appeared many times. The sample belongs to a study of T cells after yellow fever vaccination. A single record per CDR3 protein comes from TCRdb applying MiXCR to the 5' RACE reads. The repertoire consists of roughly 170,000 distinct CDR3 sequences, with about a tenth occurring once and the leading ten covering around 40%. The CDR3 is 15 amino acids. J was trimmed by 3 bases and V by 2 bases; bases with no gene match: 5. CDR1 KGHDR and CDR2 SFDVKD come from the germline V gene. The rearrangement links TRBV24-1 to TRBJ1-1, with 7 nucleotides matching TRBD1. This clonotype was sampled from a man aged 18 to 29 who received the YFV17D yellow fever vaccine. Sequencing used CD8+ T cells sorted from PBMCs, obtained 45 days after the yellow fever booster vaccination. DNA for the CDR3: TGTGCCACCAGTGATTCTGACAGGGCGGACACTGAAGCTTTCTTT. The encoded protein is CATSDSDRADTEAFF.